The rows below give T cell receptor beta chains drawn from one sample of a study of T cell responses to AZD1222 COVID-19 vaccine. Sequenced by immunoSEQ multiplex PCR; TCRdb stores in-frame clones only, minus some. The sample yields more than 120,000 clones, about nine tenths seen once. The source material was peripheral blood, sampled 28 days after the second AZD1222 dose. The receptors here all came from an adult who received the AZD1222 COVID-19 vaccine. The CDR3 runs from the conserved cysteine through the conserved F or W. D genes are given only for firm matches. Clone size is stated in some rows and not others, as once, few, many or a class when expanded.

v_call,clone_size,d_call,j_call,cdr3_aa,cdr3_nt
TRBV6-2/TRBV6-3,-,-,TRBJ2-2,CASSYAGAGELFF,TGTGCCAGCAGTTACGCTGGTGCCGGGGAGCTGTTTTTT
TRBV28,-,-,TRBJ2-3,CASSGWGGSTDTQYF,TGTGCCAGCAGTGGCTGGGGCGGAAGCACAGATACGCAGTATTTT
TRBV2,once,TRBD2,TRBJ2-1,CASSETAGVQFF,TGTGCCAGCAGTGAGACTGCGGGAGTGCAGTTCTTC
TRBV7-6,-,-,TRBJ2-1,CASSFGWGYNEQFF,TGTGCCAGCAGCTTCGGGTGGGGCTACAATGAGCAGTTCTTC
TRBV9,-,-,TRBJ1-1,CASSVEGWGYTEAFF,TGTGCCAGCAGCGTCGAAGGGTGGGGGTACACTGAAGCTTTCTTT
TRBV14,-,-,TRBJ2-5,CASSQALTRWETQYF,TGTGCCAGCAGCCAGGCCTTGACTAGATGGGAGACCCAGTACTTC
TRBV3-1/TRBV3-2,-,TRBD2,TRBJ2-1,CASSQEGAGGEQFF,TGTGCCAGCAGCCAAGAGGGAGCGGGGGGTGAGCAGTTCTTC
TRBV7-9,-,-,TRBJ1-1,CASSLLGNTEAFF,TGTGCCAGCAGCCTCCTCGGGAACACTGAAGCTTTCTTT
TRBV7-5,-,-,TRBJ2-7,CARSFRGEESSYEQYF,TGTGCCAGAAGCTTTAGAGGGGAAGAATCCTCCTACGAGCAGTACTTC
TRBV5-1,once,TRBD1,TRBJ2-5,CASTGRDSKETQYF,TGCGCCAGCACCGGAAGGGACAGCAAAGAGACCCAGTACTTC
TRBV7-2,once,TRBD1,TRBJ2-5,CASRPTGGETQYF,TGTGCCAGCAGGCCGACAGGGGGAGAGACCCAGTACTTC
TRBV9,-,-,TRBJ2-1,CASSVANEQFF,TGTGCCAGCAGCGTAGCAAATGAGCAGTTCTTC
TRBV6-5,-,TRBD1,TRBJ1-2,CASSYGQGKRYTF,TGTGCCAGCAGTTATGGACAGGGCAAACGCTACACCTTC
TRBV19,-,-,TRBJ1-4,CASSIDTPPRVGEKLFF,TGTGCCAGTAGTATAGACACCCCGCCAAGGGTAGGAGAAAAACTGTTTTTT
TRBV11-3,-,TRBD1,TRBJ2-7,CASSLERTGAYYEQYF,TGTGCCAGCAGCTTAGAGAGGACAGGGGCCTACTACGAGCAGTACTTC
TRBV2,-,TRBD1,TRBJ1-5,CASSRETGNNQPQHF,TGTGCCAGCTCGAGAGAGACAGGGAACAATCAGCCCCAGCATTTT
TRBV5-5,-,-,TRBJ2-7,CASSLVGGQSSYEQYF,TGTGCCAGCAGCTTGGTGGGGGGTCAGTCCTCCTACGAGCAGTACTTC
TRBV18,-,-,TRBJ1-5,CASPRDRSTQPQHF,TGTGCCAGCCCTCGGGACCGGAGCACTCAGCCCCAGCATTTT
TRBV12-5,-,-,TRBJ1-5,CASGLAPVGDQPQHF,TGTGCTAGTGGTTTGGCGCCGGTGGGGGATCAGCCCCAGCATTTT
TRBV11-2,-,-,TRBJ1-2,CASSLRVTPNFPYGYTF,TGTGCCAGCAGCTTAAGAGTCACCCCGAACTTTCCCTATGGCTACACCTTC
TRBV6-2/TRBV6-3,-,-,TRBJ2-7,CASSFRFRSSYEQYF,TGTGCCAGCAGTTTCCGTTTTCGGAGCTCCTACGAGCAGTACTTC
TRBV4-3,-,TRBD1,TRBJ1-4,CASSHSPGTVNEKLFF,TGCGCCAGCAGCCATTCCCCCGGGACAGTCAATGAAAAACTGTTTTTT
TRBV19,once,TRBD1,TRBJ2-2,CASSTRQGRTGELFF,TGTGCCAGTAGTACCCGACAGGGGCGCACCGGGGAGCTGTTTTTT
TRBV4-1,-,-,TRBJ1-1,CASSRGRMNTEAFF,TGCGCCAGCAGCCGCGGACGCATGAACACTGAAGCTTTCTTT
TRBV10-3,few,TRBD1,TRBJ1-6,CAITSGTDNSPLHF,TGTGCCATCACTTCCGGGACAGATAATTCACCCCTCCACTTT
TRBV14,-,TRBD1,TRBJ1-1,CASSQVTGAVPEAFF,TGTGCCAGCAGCCAAGTAACAGGGGCTGTACCTGAAGCTTTCTTT
TRBV5-4,-,-,TRBJ1-5,CASSLGANQPQHF,TGTGCCAGCAGCTTGGGAGCCAATCAGCCCCAGCATTTT
TRBV2,-,-,TRBJ2-7,CASSDLADRRYEQYF,TGTGCCAGCAGTGACTTGGCGGACCGGAGGTACGAGCAGTACTTC
TRBV4-3,-,-,TRBJ2-3,CASSHPTRGGTQYF,TGCGCCAGCAGCCATCCCACCAGGGGGGGTACGCAGTATTTT
TRBV11-3,-,TRBD2,TRBJ2-1,CASSSLAGRNEQFF,TGTGCCAGCAGCTCACTAGCGGGACGGAATGAGCAGTTCTTC
TRBV5-1,-,-,TRBJ1-3,CASSPLRQSSGNTIYF,TGCGCCAGCAGCCCACTGCGGCAGAGCTCTGGAAACACCATATATTTT
TRBV7-9,-,-,TRBJ1-1,CASSLEDFGGAFF,TGTGCCAGCAGCTTAGAGGATTTCGGGGGGGCTTTCTTT
TRBV7-2,-,-,TRBJ1-6,CASSQAPNSPLHF,TGTGCCAGCAGCCAGGCCCCGAATTCACCCCTCCACTTT
TRBV27,-,-,TRBJ2-7,CASSGPPLYEQYF,TGTGCCAGCAGCGGGCCTCCTCTCTACGAGCAGTACTTC
TRBV6-5,-,-,TRBJ1-5,CASSSSPRSNQPQHF,TGTGCCAGCAGTTCCTCTCCCCGTAGCAATCAGCCCCAGCATTTT
TRBV7-2,-,TRBD1,TRBJ1-1,CASSPRDRDLNTEAFF,TGTGCCAGCAGTCCCCGGGACAGGGACCTGAACACTGAAGCTTTCTTT
TRBV7-3,-,-,TRBJ2-7,CASSEGGSYEQYF,TGTGCCAGCAGCGAGGGCGGCTCCTACGAGCAGTACTTC
TRBV5-1,-,TRBD1,TRBJ2-7,CASSRAGTGSYEQYF,TGCGCCAGCAGCAGAGCCGGGACAGGGTCCTACGAGCAGTACTTC
TRBV6-5,-,-,TRBJ2-7,CASSYSSVYEQYF,TGTGCCAGCAGTTACTCGAGTGTTTACGAGCAGTACTTC
TRBV28,-,-,TRBJ1-3,CASRKGSSGNTIYF,TGTGCCAGCAGGAAGGGTAGCTCTGGAAACACCATATATTTT
TRBV5-4,-,-,TRBJ2-1,CASSLGPYNEQFF,TGTGCCAGCAGCTTGGGTCCGTACAATGAGCAGTTCTTC
TRBV18,-,-,TRBJ2-7,CASSPPLSYEQYF,TGTGCCAGCTCACCACCTCTCTCCTACGAGCAGTACTTC
TRBV11-2,-,TRBD2,TRBJ2-3,CASSLPAGREGLGDTQYF,TGTGCCAGCAGCTTACCCGCCGGGCGGGAGGGCCTTGGAGATACGCAGTATTTT
TRBV25-1,-,-,TRBJ1-6,CASSVGRESPLHF,TGTGCCAGCAGTGTGGGGCGGGAGTCACCCCTCCACTTT
TRBV5-4,-,-,TRBJ1-5,CASQQGPNQPQHF,TGTGCCAGTCAACAGGGTCCCAATCAGCCCCAGCATTTT
TRBV6-5,-,TRBD1,TRBJ1-4,CASRDRGGGEKLFF,TGTGCCAGCAGGGACAGGGGTGGGGGTGAAAAACTGTTTTTT
TRBV2,-,-,TRBJ2-1,CASSEATNEQFF,TGTGCCAGCAGTGAAGCTACCAATGAGCAGTTCTTC
TRBV5-1,-,TRBD1,TRBJ2-5,CASSTNRDSQETQYF,TGCGCCAGCAGCACTAACAGGGACAGTCAGGAGACCCAGTACTTC
TRBV7-3,-,TRBD2,TRBJ2-3,CASSSGLDGGTDTQYF,TGTGCCAGCAGCTCGGGACTAGATGGGGGTACAGATACGCAGTATTTT
TRBV28,-,TRBD1,TRBJ2-1,CASSGQGLSYNEQFF,TGTGCCAGCAGTGGACAGGGATTGTCCTACAATGAGCAGTTCTTC
TRBV11-1,-,-,TRBJ1-1,CASSFPQGGTNTEAFF,TGTGCCAGCAGCTTCCCGCAGGGAGGTACGAACACTGAAGCTTTCTTT
TRBV4-2,-,-,TRBJ1-5,CASSQDGGQPQHF,TGTGCCAGCAGCCAAGATGGGGGCCAGCCCCAGCATTTT
TRBV25-1,-,-,TRBJ2-7,CASGTYEQYF,TGTGCCAGCGGTACGTACGAGCAGTACTTC
TRBV5-4,-,-,TRBJ2-1,CASSLEPNEQFF,TGTGCCAGCAGCTTGGAACCCAATGAGCAGTTCTTC
TRBV7-9,-,TRBD2,TRBJ2-7,CASSLPGTSGSEGNF,TGTGCCAGCAGCTTGCCTGGGACTAGCGGGAGTGAGGGGAACTTC
TRBV4-1,-,-,TRBJ2-3,CASSQDEGLTDTQYF,TGCGCCAGCAGCCAAGATGAAGGACTAACAGATACGCAGTATTTT
TRBV7-3,-,TRBD2,TRBJ2-2,CASSGSGTNTGELFF,TGTGCCAGCAGCGGTAGCGGGACGAACACCGGGGAGCTGTTTTTT
TRBV7-9,-,-,TRBJ2-3,CASRHAGAGVPLSTDTQYF,TGTGCCAGCAGACACGCGGGGGCGGGAGTCCCCCTTAGCACAGATACGCAGTATTTT
TRBV28,-,-,TRBJ1-6,CASSLYGQSHSSPLHF,TGTGCCAGCAGCCTCTATGGACAGTCCCACTCTTCACCCCTCCACTTT